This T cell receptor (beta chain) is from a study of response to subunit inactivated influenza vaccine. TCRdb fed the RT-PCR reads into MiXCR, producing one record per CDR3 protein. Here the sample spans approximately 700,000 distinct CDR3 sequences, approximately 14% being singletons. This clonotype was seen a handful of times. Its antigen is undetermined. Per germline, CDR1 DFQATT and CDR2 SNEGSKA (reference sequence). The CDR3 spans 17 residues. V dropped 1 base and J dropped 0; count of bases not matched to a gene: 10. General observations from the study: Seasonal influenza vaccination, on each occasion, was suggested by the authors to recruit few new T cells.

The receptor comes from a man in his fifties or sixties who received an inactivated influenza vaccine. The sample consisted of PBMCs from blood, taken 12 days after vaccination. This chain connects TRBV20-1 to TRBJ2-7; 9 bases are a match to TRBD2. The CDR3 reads CSARAFRTSDSSYEQYF. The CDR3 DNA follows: TGCAGTGCTAGAGCGTTCCGGACTAGCGATAGCTCCTACGAGCAGTACTTC.